This note documents a single T cell receptor beta chain sequence. Antigen unknown. The repertoire was sequenced with immunoSEQ multiplex PCR; TCRdb's copy has only in-frame clones and lacks some. This table has approximately 65,000 clones, 65% to 80% appearing once. This sample was taken from a study of radiation and T cells in renal cell carcinoma. Findings of the study overall: Top tumor clonotypes rose in blood 2 weeks post-radiation, then contracted.

J lost 1 base, V lost 4 bases, and 8 bases had no gene match. CDR1 and CDR2 from the germline V gene are MNHEY and SMNVEV (reference sequence). The CDR3 spans 17 residues. Time point described: blood 4 weeks post-SBRT, at nephrectomy. Treatment described: 15 Gy SBRT to primary tumor, nephrectomy 4 weeks later. The sequenced sample was blood, obtained from a patient whose treatment included radiotherapy and nephrectomy. This TCR was sampled from a man aged 55 to 69 with renal cell carcinoma. The genes are TRBV27 and TRBJ2-4; TRBD2 agrees at 9 bases. Here the CDR3 reads CASSSSSGDFAKNIQYF. The CDR3 nucleotides are TGTGCCAGCAGTTCATCTAGCGGGGACTTCGCCAAAAACATTCAGTACTTC.